This T cell receptor beta chain stems from a study of cytomegalovirus exposure and HLA in healthy donors. Turning to the study itself: Counted in an early data release were about 80 million unique TCRs from HLA-typed donors. Findings and limits, study-wide: Many donors shared some public TCRs, even though most TCR sequences were rare.

CDR3 length: 13 amino acids. The V gene's germline CDR1 is GTSNPN and CDR2 SVGIG (reference sequence). V lost 3 bases to trimming and J lost 8 bases, with 13 bases between them. Amplification used 60 Vbeta primers and 13 Jbeta primers. Only in-frame clones appear in the TCRdb table, and some are missing; sequencing was by immunoSEQ multiplex PCR. In the table there are tens of thousands of clones, around three fifths of which are singletons. This clone has a handful of counts. Its antigen is not identified. The TCR sequence derives from a human donor in good health. The specimen was PBMCs. The chain couples TRBV30 to TRBJ1-4; D is unclear. The CDR3, as DNA: TGTGCCTGGAGCGAGGAACGTGGCGAAAAACTGTTTTTT. Translating it yields CAWSEERGEKLFF.